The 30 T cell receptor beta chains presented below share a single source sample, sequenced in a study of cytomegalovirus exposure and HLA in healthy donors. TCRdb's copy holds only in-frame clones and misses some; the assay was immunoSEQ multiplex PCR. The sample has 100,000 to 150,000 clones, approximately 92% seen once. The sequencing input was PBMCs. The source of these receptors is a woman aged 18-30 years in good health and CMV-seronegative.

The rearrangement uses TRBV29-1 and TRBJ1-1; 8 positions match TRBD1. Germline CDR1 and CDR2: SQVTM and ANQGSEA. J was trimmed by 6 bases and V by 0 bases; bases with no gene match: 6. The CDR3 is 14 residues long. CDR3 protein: CSVEDFQGAAEAFF. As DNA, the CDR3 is TGCAGCGTTGAAGATTTCCAGGGGGCAGCTGAAGCTTTCTTT.

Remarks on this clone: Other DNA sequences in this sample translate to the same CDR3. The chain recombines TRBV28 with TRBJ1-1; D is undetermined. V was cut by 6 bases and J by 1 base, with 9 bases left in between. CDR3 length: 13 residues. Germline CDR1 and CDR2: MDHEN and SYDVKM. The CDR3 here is CASSPGGNTEAFF. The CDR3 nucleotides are TGTGCCAGCAGCCCCGGAGGGAACACTGAAGCTTTCTTT.

CDR3 sequence reads: CASSPWDSPSIKGYTF. The CDR3 DNA reads as TGCGCCAGCAGCCCTTGGGACAGTCCCTCTATTAAAGGCTACACCTTC. The chain uses TRBV4-1 and TRBJ1-2, with TRBD1 matching over 7 bases. CDR3 size: 16 residues. After removal of 4 bases from V and 8 bases from J, the junction contained 16 bases not matched to a gene. Germline V gives CDR1 MGHRA, CDR2 YSYEKL.

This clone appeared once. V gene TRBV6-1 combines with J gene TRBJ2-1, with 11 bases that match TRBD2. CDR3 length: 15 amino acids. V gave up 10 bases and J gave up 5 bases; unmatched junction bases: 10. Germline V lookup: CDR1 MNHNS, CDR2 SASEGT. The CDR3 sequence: CAIRKGLADHNEQFF. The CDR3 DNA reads TGTGCCATCAGGAAGGGACTAGCGGACCACAATGAGCAGTTCTTC.

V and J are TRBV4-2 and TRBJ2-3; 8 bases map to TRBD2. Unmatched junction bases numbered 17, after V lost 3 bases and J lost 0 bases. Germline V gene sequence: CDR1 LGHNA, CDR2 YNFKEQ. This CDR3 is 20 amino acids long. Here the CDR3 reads CASSQGPGTRLFSSTDTQYF. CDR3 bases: TGTGCCAGCAGCCAGGGCCCCGGGACTAGACTTTTTTCGAGCACAGATACGCAGTATTTT.

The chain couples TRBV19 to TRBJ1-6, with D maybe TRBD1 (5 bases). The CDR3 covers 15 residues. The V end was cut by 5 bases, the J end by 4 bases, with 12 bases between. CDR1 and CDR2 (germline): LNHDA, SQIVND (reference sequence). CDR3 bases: TGTGCCAGTAGTTCCGACAGCTATTATAATTCACCCCTCCACTTT. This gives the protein CASSSDSYYNSPLHF. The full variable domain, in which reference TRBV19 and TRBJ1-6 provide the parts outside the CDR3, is DGGITQSPKYLFRKEGQNVTLSCEQNLNHDAMYWYRQDPGQGLRLIYYSQIVNDFQKGDIAEGYSVSREKKESFPLTVTSAQKNPTAFYLCASSSDSYYNSPLHFGNGTRLTVT.

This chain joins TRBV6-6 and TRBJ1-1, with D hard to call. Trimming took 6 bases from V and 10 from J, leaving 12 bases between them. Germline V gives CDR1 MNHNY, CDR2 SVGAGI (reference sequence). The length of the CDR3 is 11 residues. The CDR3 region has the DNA TGTGCCAGCAGAAACGGGGTGGTAGCTTTCTTT. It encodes CASRNGVVAFF.

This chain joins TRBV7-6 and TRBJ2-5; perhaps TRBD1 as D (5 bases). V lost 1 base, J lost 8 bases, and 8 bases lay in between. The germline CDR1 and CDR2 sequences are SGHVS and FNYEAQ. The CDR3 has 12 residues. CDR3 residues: CASSLGTGTQYF. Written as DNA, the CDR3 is TGTGCCAGCAGCTTAGGCACAGGTACCCAGTACTTC.

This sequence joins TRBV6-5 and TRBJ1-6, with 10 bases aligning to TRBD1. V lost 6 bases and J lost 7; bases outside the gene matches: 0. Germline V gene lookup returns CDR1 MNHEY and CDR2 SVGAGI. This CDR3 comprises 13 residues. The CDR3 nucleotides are TGTGCCAGCAGGGACAGGGGGAATTCACCCCTCCACTTT. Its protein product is CASRDRGNSPLHF.

The CDR3 DNA follows: TGTGCCAGTATGGCCCCAACAGGGGCGCGCACTGAAGCTTTCTTT. Translating it yields CASMAPTGARTEAFF. This chain connects TRBV19 to TRBJ1-1; TRBD1 matches at 7 bases. The CDR3 contains 15 residues. Germline CDR1 is LNHDA and CDR2 is SQIVND (reference sequence). J was trimmed by 4 bases and V by 7 bases; bases with no gene match: 12.

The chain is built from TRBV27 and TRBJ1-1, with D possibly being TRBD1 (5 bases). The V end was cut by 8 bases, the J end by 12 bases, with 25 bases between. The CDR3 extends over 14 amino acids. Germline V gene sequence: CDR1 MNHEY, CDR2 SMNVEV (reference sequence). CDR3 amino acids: CASRAISGTGFSFF. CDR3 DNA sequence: TGTGCCAGCCGGGCCATATCCGGAACAGGTTTCTCTTTCTTT.

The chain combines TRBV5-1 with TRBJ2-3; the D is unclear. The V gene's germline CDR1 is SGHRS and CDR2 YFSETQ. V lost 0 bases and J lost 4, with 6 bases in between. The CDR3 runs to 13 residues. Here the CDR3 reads CASSLGGPDTQYF. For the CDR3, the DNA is TGCGCCAGCAGCTTGGGAGGCCCAGATACGCAGTATTTT.

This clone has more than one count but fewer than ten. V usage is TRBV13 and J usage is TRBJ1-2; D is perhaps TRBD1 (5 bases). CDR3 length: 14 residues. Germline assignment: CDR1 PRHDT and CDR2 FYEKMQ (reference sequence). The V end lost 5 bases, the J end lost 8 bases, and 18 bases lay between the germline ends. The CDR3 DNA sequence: TGTGCCAGCAGCAGCACGACAGAATACCCAGGCTACACCTTC. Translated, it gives CASSSTTEYPGYTF.

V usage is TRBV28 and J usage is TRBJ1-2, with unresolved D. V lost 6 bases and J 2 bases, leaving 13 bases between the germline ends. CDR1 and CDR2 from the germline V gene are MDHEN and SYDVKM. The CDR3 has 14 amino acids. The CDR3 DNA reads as TGTGCCAGCAGAACTATCCGCGAGAACTATGGCTACACCTTC. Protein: CASRTIRENYGYTF.

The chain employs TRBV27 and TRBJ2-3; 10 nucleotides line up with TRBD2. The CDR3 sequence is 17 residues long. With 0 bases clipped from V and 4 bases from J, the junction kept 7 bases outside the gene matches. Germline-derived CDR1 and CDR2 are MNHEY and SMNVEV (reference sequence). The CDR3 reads CASSLSILAGSPDTQYF. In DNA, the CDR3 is TGTGCCAGCAGTTTATCGATACTAGCGGGAAGCCCAGATACGCAGTATTTT.

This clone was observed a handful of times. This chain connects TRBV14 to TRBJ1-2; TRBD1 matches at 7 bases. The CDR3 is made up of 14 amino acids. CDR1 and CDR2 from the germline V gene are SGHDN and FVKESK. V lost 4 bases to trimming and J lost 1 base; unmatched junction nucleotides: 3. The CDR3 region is CASSLRGHNYGYTF. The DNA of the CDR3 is TGTGCCAGCAGCCTAAGGGGGCATAACTATGGCTACACCTTC.

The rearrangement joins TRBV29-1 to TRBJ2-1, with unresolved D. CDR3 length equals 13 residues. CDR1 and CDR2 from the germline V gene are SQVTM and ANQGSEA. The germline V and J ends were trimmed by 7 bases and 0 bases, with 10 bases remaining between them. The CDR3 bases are TGCAGCGCACAGCCGAACTCCTACAATGAGCAGTTCTTC. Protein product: CSAQPNSYNEQFF.

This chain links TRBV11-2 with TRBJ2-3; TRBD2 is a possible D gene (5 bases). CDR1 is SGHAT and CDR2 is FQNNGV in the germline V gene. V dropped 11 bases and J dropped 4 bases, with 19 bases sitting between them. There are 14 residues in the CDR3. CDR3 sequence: CAVTGLANADTQYF. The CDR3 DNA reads TGTGCCGTCACCGGGCTAGCTAACGCAGATACGCAGTATTTT.

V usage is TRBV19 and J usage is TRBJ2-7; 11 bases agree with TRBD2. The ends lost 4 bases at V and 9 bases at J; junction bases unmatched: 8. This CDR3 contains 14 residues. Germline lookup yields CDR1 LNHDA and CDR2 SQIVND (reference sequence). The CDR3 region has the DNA TGTGCCAGTAGTACGCTAGCGGGAGGAGGAGTGCAGTACTTC. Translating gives CASSTLAGGGVQYF.

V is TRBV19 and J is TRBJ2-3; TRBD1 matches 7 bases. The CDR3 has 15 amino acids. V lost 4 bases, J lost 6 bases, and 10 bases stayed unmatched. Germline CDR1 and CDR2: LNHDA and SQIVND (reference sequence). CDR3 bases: TGTGCCAGTAGTAAAAAACTGACAGGGTCCGATACGCAGTATTTT. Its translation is CASSKKLTGSDTQYF.

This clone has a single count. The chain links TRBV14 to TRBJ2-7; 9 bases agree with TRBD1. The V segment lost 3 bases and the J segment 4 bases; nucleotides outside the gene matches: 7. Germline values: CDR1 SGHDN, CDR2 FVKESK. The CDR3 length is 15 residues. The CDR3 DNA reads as TGTGCCAGCAGCCAGGTTGACAGGGGGGGGTACGAGCAGTACTTC. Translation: CASSQVDRGGYEQYF.

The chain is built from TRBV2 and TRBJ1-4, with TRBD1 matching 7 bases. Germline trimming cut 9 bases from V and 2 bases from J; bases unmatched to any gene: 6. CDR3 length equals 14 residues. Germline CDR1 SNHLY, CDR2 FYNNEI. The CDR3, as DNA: TGTGCCAGGGGCGGGACAGATACTAATGAAAAACTGTTTTTT. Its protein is CARGGTDTNEKLFF.

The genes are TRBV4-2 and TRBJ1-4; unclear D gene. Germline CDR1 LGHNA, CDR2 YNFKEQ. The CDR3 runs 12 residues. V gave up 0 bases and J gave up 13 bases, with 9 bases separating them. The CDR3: CASSQDSIGLFF. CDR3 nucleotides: TGTGCCAGCAGCCAAGATTCCATCGGACTGTTTTTT.

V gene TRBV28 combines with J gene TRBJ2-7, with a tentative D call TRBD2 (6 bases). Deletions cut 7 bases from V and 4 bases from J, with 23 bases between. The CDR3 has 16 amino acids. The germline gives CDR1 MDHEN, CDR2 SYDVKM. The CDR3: CASMRTGTGEAYEQYF. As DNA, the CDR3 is TGTGCCAGCATGAGAACAGGTACGGGAGAGGCGTACGAGCAGTACTTC.

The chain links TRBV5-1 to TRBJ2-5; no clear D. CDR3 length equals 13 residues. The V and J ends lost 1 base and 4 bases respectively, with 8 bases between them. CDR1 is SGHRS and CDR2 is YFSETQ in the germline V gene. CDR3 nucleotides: TGCGCCAGCAGCTTGATTAGTGGAGAGACCCAGTACTTC. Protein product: CASSLISGETQYF. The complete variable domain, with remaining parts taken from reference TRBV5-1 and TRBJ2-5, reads KAGVTQTPRYLIKTRGQQVTLSCSPISGHRSVSWYQQTPGQGLQFLFEYFSETQRNKGNFPGRFSGRQFSNSRSEMNVSTLELGDSALYLCASSLISGETQYFGPGTRLLVL.

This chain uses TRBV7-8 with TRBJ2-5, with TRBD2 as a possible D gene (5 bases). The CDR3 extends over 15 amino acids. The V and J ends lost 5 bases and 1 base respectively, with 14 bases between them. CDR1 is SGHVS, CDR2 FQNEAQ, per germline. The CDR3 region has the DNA TGTGCCAGCAGCCCCAGAAGAGCGGTCCAAGAGACCCAGTACTTC. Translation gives CASSPRRAVQETQYF.

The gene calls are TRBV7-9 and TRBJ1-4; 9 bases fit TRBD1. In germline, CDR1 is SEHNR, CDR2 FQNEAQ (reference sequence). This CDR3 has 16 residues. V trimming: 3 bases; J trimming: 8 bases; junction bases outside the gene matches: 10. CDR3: CASSLNGGTGHEKLFF. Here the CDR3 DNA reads TGTGCCAGCAGCTTGAACGGCGGGACAGGGCACGAAAAACTGTTTTTT.

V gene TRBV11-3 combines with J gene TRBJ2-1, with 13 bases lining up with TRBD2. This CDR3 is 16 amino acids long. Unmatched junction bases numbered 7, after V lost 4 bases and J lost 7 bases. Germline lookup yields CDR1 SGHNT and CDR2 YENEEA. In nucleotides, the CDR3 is TGTGCCAGCAGCTCAAGGGGACTAGCGGGGCGTAATGAGCAGTTCTTC. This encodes CASSSRGLAGRNEQFF.

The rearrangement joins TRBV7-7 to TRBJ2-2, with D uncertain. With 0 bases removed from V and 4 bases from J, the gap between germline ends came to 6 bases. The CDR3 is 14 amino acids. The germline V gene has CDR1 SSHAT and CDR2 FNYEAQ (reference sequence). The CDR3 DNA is TGTGCCAGCAGCTTAGCAACTGGCACCGGGGAGCTGTTTTTT. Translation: CASSLATGTGELFF.

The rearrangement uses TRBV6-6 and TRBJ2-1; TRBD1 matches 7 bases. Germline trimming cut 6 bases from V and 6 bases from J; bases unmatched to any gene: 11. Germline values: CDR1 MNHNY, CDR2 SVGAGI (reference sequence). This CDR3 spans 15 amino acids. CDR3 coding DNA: TGTGCCAGCAGACCCGGACAGGAAAAATCCAATGAGCAGTTCTTC. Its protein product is CASRPGQEKSNEQFF.